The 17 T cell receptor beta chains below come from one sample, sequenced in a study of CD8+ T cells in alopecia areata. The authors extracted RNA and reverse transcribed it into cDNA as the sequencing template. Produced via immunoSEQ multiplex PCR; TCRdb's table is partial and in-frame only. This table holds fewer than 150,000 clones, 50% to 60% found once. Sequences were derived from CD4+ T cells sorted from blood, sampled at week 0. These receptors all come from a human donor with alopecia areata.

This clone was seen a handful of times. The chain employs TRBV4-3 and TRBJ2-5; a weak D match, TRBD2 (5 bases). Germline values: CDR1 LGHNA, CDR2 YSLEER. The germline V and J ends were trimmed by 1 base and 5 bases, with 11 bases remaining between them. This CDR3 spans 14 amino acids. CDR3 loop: CASSQGRYRETQYF. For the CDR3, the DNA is TGCGCCAGCAGCCAAGGGAGGTACCGGGAGACCCAGTACTTC.

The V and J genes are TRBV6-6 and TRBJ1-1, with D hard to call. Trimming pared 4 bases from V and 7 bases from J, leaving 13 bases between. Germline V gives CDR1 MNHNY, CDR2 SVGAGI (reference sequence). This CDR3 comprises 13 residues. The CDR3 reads CASSSLTGGEAFF. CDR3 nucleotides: TGTGCCAGCAGTTCCCTTACCGGCGGTGAAGCTTTCTTT.

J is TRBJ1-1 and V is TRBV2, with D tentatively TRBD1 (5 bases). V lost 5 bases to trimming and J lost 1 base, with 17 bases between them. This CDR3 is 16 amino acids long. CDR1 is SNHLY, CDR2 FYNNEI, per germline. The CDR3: CASSPDRARGNTEAFF. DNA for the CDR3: TGTGCCAGCAGTCCTGACAGAGCACGGGGGAACACTGAAGCTTTCTTT.

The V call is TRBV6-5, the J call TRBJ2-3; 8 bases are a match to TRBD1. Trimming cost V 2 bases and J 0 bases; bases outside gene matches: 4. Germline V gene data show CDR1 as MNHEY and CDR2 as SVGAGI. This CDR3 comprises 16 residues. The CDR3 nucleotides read TGTGCCAGCAGTTACACGACAGGGGCTAGCACAGATACGCAGTATTTT. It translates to CASSYTTGASTDTQYF.

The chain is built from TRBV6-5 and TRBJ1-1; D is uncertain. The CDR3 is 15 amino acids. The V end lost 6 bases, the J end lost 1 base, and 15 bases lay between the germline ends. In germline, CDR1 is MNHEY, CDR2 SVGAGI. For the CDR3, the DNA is TGTGCCAGCAGCGCCTTGGACGACTCGAACACTGAAGCTTTCTTT. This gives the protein CASSALDDSNTEAFF.

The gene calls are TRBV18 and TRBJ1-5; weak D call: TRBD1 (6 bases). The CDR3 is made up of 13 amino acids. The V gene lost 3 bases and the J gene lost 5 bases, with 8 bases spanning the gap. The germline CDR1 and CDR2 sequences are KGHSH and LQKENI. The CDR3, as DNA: TGTGCCAGCTCACCGGACAGACATCAGCCCCAGCATTTT. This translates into CASSPDRHQPQHF.

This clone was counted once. The DNA for the CDR3 is TGTGCCAGCAGTCCCTTGGACAGCTCCCTGGAGGGCTACACCTTC. Translated, it gives CASSPLDSSLEGYTF. This chain connects TRBV6-5 to TRBJ1-2; TRBD1 is a possible D gene (6 bases). Trimming shortened V by 5 bases and J by 8 bases, and 21 bases separated the two germline ends. Germline-derived CDR1 and CDR2 are MNHEY and SVGAGI. CDR3 length: 15 amino acids.

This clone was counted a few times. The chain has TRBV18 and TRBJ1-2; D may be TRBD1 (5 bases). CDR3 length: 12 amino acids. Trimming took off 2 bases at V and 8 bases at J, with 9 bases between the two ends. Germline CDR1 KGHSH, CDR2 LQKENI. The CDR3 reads CASSPEGSGYTF. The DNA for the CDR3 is TGTGCCAGCTCACCAGAGGGGTCCGGCTACACCTTC.

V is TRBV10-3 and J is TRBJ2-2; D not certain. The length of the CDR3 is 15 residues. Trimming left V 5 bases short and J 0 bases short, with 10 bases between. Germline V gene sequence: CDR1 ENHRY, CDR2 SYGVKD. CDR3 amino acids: CAISRVAANTGELFF. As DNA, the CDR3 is TGTGCCATCAGTCGAGTCGCAGCGAACACCGGGGAGCTGTTTTTT.

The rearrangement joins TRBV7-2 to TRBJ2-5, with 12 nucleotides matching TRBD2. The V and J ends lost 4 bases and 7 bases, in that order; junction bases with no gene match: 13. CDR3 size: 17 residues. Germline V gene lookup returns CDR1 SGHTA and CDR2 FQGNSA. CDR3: CASSSPGGLAGLGTQYF. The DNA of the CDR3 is TGTGCCAGCAGCTCCCCGGGAGGACTAGCGGGGCTTGGGACCCAGTACTTC.

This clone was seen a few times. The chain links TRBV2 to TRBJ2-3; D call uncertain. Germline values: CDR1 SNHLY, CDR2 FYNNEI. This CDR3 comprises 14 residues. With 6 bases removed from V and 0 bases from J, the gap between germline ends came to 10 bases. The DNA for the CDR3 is TGTGCCAGCAGGAAGCTCACTAGCACAGATACGCAGTATTTT. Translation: CASRKLTSTDTQYF.

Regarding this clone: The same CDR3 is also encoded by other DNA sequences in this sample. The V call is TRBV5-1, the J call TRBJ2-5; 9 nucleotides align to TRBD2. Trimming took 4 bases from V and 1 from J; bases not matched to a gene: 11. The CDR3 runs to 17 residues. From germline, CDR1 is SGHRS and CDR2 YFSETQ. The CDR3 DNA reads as TGCGCCAGCAGCCTTAGTTCGGGACTAGCTGTCCAAGAGACCCAGTACTTC. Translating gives CASSLSSGLAVQETQYF.

The CDR3 region has the DNA TGTGCCAGCAGCTTAGACCTAGGGGGAGGAAAACTGTTTTTT. Amino acids: CASSLDLGGGKLFF. The V gene is TRBV7-2, the J gene TRBJ1-4; D may be TRBD1 (6 bases). CDR1 SGHTA and CDR2 FQGNSA come from the germline V gene. Trimming left V 1 base short and J 10 bases short, with 13 bases between. The CDR3 runs 14 residues.

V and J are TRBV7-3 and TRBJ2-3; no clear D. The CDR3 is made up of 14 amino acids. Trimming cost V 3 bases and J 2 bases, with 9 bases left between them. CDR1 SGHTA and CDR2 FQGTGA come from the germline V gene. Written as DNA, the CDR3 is TGTGCCAGCAGCTTGGGTAATCCCACAGATACGCAGTATTTT. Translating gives CASSLGNPTDTQYF.

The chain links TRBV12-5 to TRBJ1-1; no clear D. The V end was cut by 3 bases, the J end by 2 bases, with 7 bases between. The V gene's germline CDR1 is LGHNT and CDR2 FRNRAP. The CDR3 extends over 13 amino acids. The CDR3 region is CASGLNRNTEAFF. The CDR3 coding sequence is TGTGCTAGTGGTTTAAACAGAAACACTGAAGCTTTCTTT. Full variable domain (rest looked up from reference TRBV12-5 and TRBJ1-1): DARVTQTPRHKVTEMGQEVTMRCQPILGHNTVFWYRQTMMQGLELLAYFRNRAPLDDSGMPKDRFSAEMPDATLATLKIQPSEPRDSAVYFCASGLNRNTEAFFGQGTRLTVV.

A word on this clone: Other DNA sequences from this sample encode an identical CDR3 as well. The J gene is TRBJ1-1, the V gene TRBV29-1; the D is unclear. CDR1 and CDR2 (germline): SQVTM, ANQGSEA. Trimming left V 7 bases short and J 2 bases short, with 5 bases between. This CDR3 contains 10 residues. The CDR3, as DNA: TGCAGCGCCCTAAACACTGAAGCTTTCTTT. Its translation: CSALNTEAFF.

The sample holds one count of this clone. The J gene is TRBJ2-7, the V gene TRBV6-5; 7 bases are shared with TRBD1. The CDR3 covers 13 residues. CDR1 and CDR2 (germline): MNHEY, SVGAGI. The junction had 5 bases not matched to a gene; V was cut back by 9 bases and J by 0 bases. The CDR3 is CASHRGASYEQYF. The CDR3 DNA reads TGTGCCAGTCACAGGGGAGCCTCCTACGAGCAGTACTTC.